These 13 T cell receptor beta chains share one sample of origin, sequenced in a study of response to subunit inactivated influenza vaccine. Each CDR3 protein is one row after TCRdb ran MiXCR on the RT-PCR reads. The table has roughly 790,000 distinct CDR3 sequences, around 20% seen once; the top ten hold about 9.4%. The sequencing here drew on PBMCs from blood, taken 4 to 6 days after vaccination. All receptors derive from a man aged 45 to 65 who received an inactivated influenza vaccine.

This clonotype was picked up a small number of times. The chain uses TRBV21-1 and TRBJ2-1; the table's D gene call, TRBD1, was not cross checked with the DNA. TRBV21-1 corresponds to a pseudogene. The CDR3 runs 17 residues. CDR3 sequence: CASSKVRDRECRNEQFF. CDR3 DNA: TGTGCCAGCAGCAAAGTGAGGGACAGGGAATGTAGGAATGAGCAGTTCTTC.

The V gene is TRBV12-3 or TRBV12-4, the J gene TRBJ1-2, with D tentatively TRBD1 (6 bases). The CDR3 runs to 14 residues. The germline V and J ends were trimmed by 8 bases and 4 bases, with 17 bases remaining between them. The chain's CDR3 is CASGLGGAGYGYTF. CDR3 nucleotides: TGTGCCAGCGGCCTAGGGGGGGCGGGCTATGGCTACACCTTC.

This clonotype has just a few counts. DNA of the CDR3: TGTGCCAGCAGCTTACTACCAGGACGGAGCTCTGGAAACACCATATATTTT. Protein: CASSLLPGRSSGNTIYF. This chain links TRBV7-9 with TRBJ1-3; D is undetermined. This CDR3 contains 17 residues. CDR1 and CDR2 (germline): SEHNR, FQNEAQ (reference sequence). Trimming left V 2 bases short and J 0 bases short, with 14 bases between.

In this sample, this clonotype turned up a few times. The chain couples TRBV12-3 or TRBV12-4 to TRBJ2-1, with D uncertain. V lost 1 base to trimming and J lost 0 bases, with 7 bases between them. This CDR3 has 15 amino acids. The CDR3 is CASSLDWFSYNEQFF. The DNA of the CDR3 is TGTGCCAGCAGTTTAGACTGGTTCTCCTACAATGAGCAGTTCTTC.

This clonotype was counted a few times. At one end, the junction sequence differs from germline, possibly due to a read error. The gene calls are TRBV7-7 and TRBJ2-1; D not certain. CDR1 and CDR2 (germline): SSHAT, FNYEAQ (reference sequence). The CDR3 covers 15 residues. The CDR3 bases are TGTGCTAGCAGCTTAGAGCCAGGAGTGGGAAATGAGCAGTTCTTC. Protein: CASSLEPGVGNEQFF.

V and J are TRBV7-9 and TRBJ1-6; TRBD1 is a possible D gene (5 bases). The V and J ends lost 5 bases and 8 bases respectively, with 10 bases between them. The CDR3 is 13 amino acids. Germline loops: CDR1 SEHNR, CDR2 FQNEAQ (reference sequence). The CDR3 DNA follows: TGTGCCAGCAGCCAGGGACCCTATTCACCCCTCCACTTT. Translated: CASSQGPYSPLHF.

The chain uses TRBV4-2 and TRBJ2-5; D possibly corresponds to TRBD2 (6 bases). This CDR3 has 15 residues. CDR1 and CDR2 (germline): LGHNA, YNFKEQ. Trimming stripped 3 bases from V and 0 bases from J, with 11 bases between. The CDR3 protein is CASSHRGVNQETQYF. DNA of the CDR3: TGTGCCAGCAGCCATCGCGGGGTAAACCAAGAGACCCAGTACTTC.

Here the CDR3 DNA reads TGTGCCAGCAGCCACCCCGCAGATACGCAGTATTTT. This translates into CASSHPADTQYF. The V gene is TRBV28, the J gene TRBJ2-3; D is undetermined. Germline V lookup: CDR1 MDHEN, CDR2 SYDVKM. This CDR3 is built from 12 residues. Between the trimmed V and J ends, which lost 6 bases and 4 bases, there was a span of 8 bases.

The gene calls are TRBV7-2 and TRBJ1-4; 9 bases are a match to TRBD1. Germline V lookup: CDR1 SGHTA, CDR2 FQGNSA. The CDR3 sequence is 14 residues long. V gave up 3 bases and J gave up 10 bases; unmatched junction bases: 6. This CDR3 reads CASSLDRGGGKLFF. The DNA of the CDR3 is TGTGCCAGCAGCTTGGACAGGGGAGGAGGAAAACTGTTTTTT. Variable domain in full (rest from reference TRBV7-2 and TRBJ1-4): GAGVSQSPSNKVTEKGKDVELRCDPISGHTALYWYRQSLGQGLEFLIYFQGNSAPDKSGLPSDRFSAERTGGSVSTLTIQRTQQEDSAVYLCASSLDRGGGKLFFGSGTQLSVL.

This sequence joins TRBV19 and TRBJ2-2; D uncertain. The CDR3 covers 16 residues. With 5 bases removed from V and 0 bases from J, the gap between germline ends came to 13 bases. Germline values: CDR1 LNHDA, CDR2 SQIVND (reference sequence). The DNA for the CDR3 is TGTGCCAGTAGTCCCTACGTAAGGGCGAACACCGGGGAGCTGTTTTTT. Protein product: CASSPYVRANTGELFF.

V usage is TRBV13 and J usage is TRBJ2-2; D not certain. The length of the CDR3 is 12 residues. V was cut by 5 bases and J by 14 bases, with 15 bases left in between. In germline, CDR1 is PRHDT, CDR2 FYEKMQ (reference sequence). The CDR3 bases are TGTGCCAGCAGCCGTACCGATAGGGTACTGTTTTTT. The encoded protein is CASSRTDRVLFF.

This clonotype was seen a few times. The chain has TRBV12-3 or TRBV12-4 and TRBJ1-4; D uncertain. With 6 bases removed from V and 7 bases from J, the gap between germline ends came to 18 bases. The CDR3 extends over 15 amino acids. The CDR3 here is CASSPLGAAGEKLFF. The DNA for the CDR3 is TGTGCCAGCAGCCCTTTGGGAGCGGCGGGTGAAAAACTGTTTTTT.

The chain carries TRBV14 and TRBJ2-1; D could derive from TRBD1 or TRBD2 (5 bases each). In germline, CDR1 is SGHDN, CDR2 FVKESK. The CDR3 has 14 residues. V lost 4 bases and J 5 bases, leaving 12 bases between the germline ends. The CDR3 region is CASSPDWGNNEQFF. Written as DNA, the CDR3 is TGTGCCAGCAGCCCTGATTGGGGGAACAATGAGCAGTTCTTC.